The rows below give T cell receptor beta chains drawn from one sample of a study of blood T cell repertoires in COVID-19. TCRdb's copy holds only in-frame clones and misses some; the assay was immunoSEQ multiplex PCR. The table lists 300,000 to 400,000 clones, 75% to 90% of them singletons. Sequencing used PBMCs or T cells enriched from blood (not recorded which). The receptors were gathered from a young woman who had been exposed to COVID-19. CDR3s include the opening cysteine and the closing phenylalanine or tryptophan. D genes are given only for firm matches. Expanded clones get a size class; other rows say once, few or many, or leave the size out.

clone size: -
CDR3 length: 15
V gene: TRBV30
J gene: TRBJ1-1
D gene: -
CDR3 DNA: TGTTTCCCCCTGACCCAGGGGTGGATGAACACTGAAGCTTTCTTT
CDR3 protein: CFPLTQGWMNTEAFF

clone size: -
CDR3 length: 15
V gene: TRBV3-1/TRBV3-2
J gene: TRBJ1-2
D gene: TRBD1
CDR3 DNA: TGTGCCAGCAAGCGGACAGGCCCAGCTAACTATGGCTACACCTTC
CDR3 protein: CASKRTGPANYGYTF

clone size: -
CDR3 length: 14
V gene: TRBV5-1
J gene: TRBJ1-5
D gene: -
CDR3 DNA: TGCGCCAGCAGCTTGGACAGTAGCAATCAGCCCCAGCATTTT
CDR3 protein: CASSLDSSNQPQHF

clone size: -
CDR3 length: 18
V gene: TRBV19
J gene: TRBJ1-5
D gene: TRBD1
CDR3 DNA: TGTGCCAGTAGTATCCATACAGGGGCCCTTTCTAGCAATCAGCCCCAGCATTTT
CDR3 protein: CASSIHTGALSSNQPQHF

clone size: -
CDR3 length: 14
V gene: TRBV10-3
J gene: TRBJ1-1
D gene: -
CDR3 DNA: TGTGCCATCAGTGATCAGGGGCAAGGCACTGAAGCTTTCTTT
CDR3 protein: CAISDQGQGTEAFF

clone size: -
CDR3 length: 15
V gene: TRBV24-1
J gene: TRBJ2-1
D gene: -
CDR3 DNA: TGTGCCACCAGGGACCGGGACTCCTCCTACAATGAGCAGTTCTTC
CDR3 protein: CATRDRDSSYNEQFF

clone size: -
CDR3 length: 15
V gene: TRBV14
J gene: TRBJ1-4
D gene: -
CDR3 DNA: TGTGCCAGCAGCCCTTCAAGGGGACTCGGTGAAAAACTGTTTTTT
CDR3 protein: CASSPSRGLGEKLFF

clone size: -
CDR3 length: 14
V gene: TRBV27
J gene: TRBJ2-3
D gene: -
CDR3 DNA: TGTGCCAGCAGCTACGGACTGGGTAAAGATACGCAGTATTTT
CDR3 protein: CASSYGLGKDTQYF

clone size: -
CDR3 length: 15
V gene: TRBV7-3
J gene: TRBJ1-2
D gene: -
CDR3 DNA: TGTGCCAGCAGCACCGCGGGGGGCGAGGACTATGGCTACACCTTC
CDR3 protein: CASSTAGGEDYGYTF

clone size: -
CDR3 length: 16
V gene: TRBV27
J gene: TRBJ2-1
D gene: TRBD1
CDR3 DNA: TGTGCCAGCAGTTCCTGGGACAGGAGGGAAGGCAATGAGCAGTTCTTC
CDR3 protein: CASSSWDRREGNEQFF

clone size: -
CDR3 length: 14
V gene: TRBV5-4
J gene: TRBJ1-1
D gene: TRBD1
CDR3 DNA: TGTGCCAGCAGCCCGCCAACAGGGGAAACTGAAGCTTTCTTT
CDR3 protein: CASSPPTGETEAFF

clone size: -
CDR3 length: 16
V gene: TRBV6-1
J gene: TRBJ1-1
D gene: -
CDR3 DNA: TGTGCCAGCAGTGACCAGGGACACTTGTCGAACACTGAAGCTTTCTTT
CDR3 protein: CASSDQGHLSNTEAFF

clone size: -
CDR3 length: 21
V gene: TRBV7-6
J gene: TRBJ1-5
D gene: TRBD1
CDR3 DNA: TGTGCCAGCAGCTCCGCCCCCGTTGGGACAGGGCTTCCCCCTAGCAATCAGCCCCAGCATTTT
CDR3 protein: CASSSAPVGTGLPPSNQPQHF

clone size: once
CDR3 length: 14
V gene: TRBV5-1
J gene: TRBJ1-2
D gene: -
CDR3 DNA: TGCGCCAGCAGCCCCGCGGAGGCTAACTATGGCTACACCTTC
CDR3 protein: CASSPAEANYGYTF

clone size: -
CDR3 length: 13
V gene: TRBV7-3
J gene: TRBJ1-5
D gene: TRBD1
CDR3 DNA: TGTGCCAGCAGCCCTGACAGGGATCAGCCCCAGCATTTT
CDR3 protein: CASSPDRDQPQHF

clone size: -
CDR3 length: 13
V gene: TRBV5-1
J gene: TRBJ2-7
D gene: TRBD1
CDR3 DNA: TGCGCCAGCAGCTTGCGGACAGGGAACGAGCAGTACTTC
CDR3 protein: CASSLRTGNEQYF

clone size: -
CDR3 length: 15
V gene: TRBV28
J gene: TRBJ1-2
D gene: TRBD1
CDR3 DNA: TGTGCCAGCAGTTTGTGGGACAGGGGCCCCTATGGCTACACCTTC
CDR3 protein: CASSLWDRGPYGYTF

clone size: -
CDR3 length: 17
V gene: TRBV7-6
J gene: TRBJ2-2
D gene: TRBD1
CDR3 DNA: TGTGCCAGCAGCGCAAGGACAGGGATCGCCAACACCGGGGAGCTGTTTTTT
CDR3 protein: CASSARTGIANTGELFF

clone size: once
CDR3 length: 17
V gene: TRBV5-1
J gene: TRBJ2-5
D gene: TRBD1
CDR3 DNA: TGCGCCAGCAGCTTGGCGTCGGGGACAGGGGGTCTGGAGACCCAGTACTTC
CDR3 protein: CASSLASGTGGLETQYF

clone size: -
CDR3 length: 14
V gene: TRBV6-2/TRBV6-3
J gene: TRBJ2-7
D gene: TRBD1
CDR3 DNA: TGTGCCAGCAGTCCCCGGGACAGGGTTCACGAGCAGTACTTC
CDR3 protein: CASSPRDRVHEQYF